The following is a T cell receptor (beta chain) sequence with its context. The antigen remains undetermined. This specimen belongs to a study of T-cell memory formation after mild COVID-19. TCRdb re-analysed the 5' RACE reads in MiXCR, keeping a single row per CDR3 protein. The sample yields about 540,000 distinct CDR3 sequences, around 21% seen once. Whole-study findings and limits: There were some responding clones in pre-infection memory, which suggested that cross-reactive memory had joined. While clones contracting from day 15 to 85 were balanced between CD4 and CD8, later expanders leaned CD4+.

The germline gives CDR1 SGHNT, CDR2 YENEEA. The V end was cut by 1 base, the J end by 0 bases, with 10 bases between. The CDR3 consists of 16 residues. Specimen: PBMCs or a T cell subset sorted from them (not recorded which). This clonotype originated in an adult woman who had mild COVID-19 (a few samples of this study predate the infection). Cell type and time point are not known. The rearrangement joins TRBV11-3 to TRBJ2-1; D ambiguous. The CDR3 is CASSLGISTSYNEQFF. The CDR3 DNA is TGTGCCAGCAGCTTAGGGATATCTACCTCCTACAATGAGCAGTTCTTC. The whole variable domain, filled in from reference TRBV11-3 and TRBJ2-1, reads EAGVVQSPRYKIIEKKQPVAFWCNPISGHNTLYWYLQNLGQGPELLIRYENEEAVDDSQLPKDRFSAERLKGVDSTLKIQPAELGDSAVYLCASSLGISTSYNEQFFGPGTRLTVL.